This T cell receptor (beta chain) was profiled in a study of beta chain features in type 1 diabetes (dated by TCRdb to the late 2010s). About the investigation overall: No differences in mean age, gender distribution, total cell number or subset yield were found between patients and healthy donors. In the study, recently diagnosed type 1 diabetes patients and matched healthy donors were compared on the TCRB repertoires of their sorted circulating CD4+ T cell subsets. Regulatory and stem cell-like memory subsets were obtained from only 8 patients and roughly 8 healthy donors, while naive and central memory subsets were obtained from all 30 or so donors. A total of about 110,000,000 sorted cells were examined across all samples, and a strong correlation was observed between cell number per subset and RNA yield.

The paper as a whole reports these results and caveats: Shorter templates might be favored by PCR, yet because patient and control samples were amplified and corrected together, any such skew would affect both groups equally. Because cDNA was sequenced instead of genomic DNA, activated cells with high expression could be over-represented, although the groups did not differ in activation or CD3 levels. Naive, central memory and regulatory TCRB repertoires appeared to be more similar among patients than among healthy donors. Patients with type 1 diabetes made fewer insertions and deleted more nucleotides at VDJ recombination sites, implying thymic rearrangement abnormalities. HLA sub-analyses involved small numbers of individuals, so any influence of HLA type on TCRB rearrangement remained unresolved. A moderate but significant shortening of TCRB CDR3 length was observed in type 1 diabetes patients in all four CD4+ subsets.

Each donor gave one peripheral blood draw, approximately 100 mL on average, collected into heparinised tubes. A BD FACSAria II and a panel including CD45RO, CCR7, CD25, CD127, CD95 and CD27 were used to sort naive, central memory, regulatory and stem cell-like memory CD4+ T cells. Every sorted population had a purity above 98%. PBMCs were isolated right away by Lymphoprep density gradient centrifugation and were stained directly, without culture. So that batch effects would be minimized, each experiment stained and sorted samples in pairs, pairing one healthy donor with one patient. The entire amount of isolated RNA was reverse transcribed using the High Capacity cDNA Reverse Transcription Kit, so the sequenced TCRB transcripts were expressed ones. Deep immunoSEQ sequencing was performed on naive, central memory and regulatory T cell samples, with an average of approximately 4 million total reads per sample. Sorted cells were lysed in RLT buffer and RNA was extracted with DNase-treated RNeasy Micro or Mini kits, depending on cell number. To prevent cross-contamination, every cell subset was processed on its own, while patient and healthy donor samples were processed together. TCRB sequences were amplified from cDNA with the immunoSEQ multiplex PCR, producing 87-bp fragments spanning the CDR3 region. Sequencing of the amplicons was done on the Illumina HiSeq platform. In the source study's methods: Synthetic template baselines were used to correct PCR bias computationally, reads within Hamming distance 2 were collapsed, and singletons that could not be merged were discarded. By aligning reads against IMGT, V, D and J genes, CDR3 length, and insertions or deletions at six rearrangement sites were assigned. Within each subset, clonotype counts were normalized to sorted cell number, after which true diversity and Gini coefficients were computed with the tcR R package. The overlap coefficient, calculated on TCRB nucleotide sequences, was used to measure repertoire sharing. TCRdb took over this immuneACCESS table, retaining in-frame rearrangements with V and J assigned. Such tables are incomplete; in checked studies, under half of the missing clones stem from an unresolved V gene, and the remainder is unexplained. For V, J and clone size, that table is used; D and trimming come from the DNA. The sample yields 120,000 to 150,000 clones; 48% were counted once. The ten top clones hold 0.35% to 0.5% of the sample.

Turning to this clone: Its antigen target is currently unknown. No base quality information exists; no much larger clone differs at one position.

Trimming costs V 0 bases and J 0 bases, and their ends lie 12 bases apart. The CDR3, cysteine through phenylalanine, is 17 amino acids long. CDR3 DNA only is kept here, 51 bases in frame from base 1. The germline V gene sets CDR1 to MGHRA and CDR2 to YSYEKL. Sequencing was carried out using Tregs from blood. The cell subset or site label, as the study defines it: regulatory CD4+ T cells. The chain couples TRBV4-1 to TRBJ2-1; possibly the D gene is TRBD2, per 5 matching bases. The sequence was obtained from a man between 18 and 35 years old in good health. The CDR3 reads CASSQDSGFSSYNEQFF. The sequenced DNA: TGCGCCAGCAGCCAAGATTCGGGATTCAGCTCCTACAATGAGCAGTTCTTC.